This T cell receptor beta chain was identified in a study of early T cells in non-severe SARS-CoV-2 infection. This clonotype came up many times. The TCR library protocol attached unique molecular identifiers to the individual cDNA molecules. TCRdb re-derived calls from the 5' RACE reads in MiXCR, one entry per CDR3 protein. The sample lists tens of thousands of distinct CDR3 sequences; 4% to 5.5% were seen once. From germline, CDR1 is SGDLS and CDR2 YYNGEE. V lost 0 bases to trimming and J lost 5 bases; unmatched junction nucleotides: 5. The CDR3 is 16 amino acids. The chain couples TRBV9 to TRBJ2-1, with 10 nucleotides matching TRBD2. The TCR was taken from an adult who was a healthcare worker with PCR-confirmed SARS-CoV-2 infection or an uninfected control (not recorded which). Material: whole blood. CDR3 DNA sequence: TGTGCCAGCAGCGTAGCTGGTGGACTAGCGGACAATGAGCAGTTCTTC. The encoded protein is CASSVAGGLADNEQFF.